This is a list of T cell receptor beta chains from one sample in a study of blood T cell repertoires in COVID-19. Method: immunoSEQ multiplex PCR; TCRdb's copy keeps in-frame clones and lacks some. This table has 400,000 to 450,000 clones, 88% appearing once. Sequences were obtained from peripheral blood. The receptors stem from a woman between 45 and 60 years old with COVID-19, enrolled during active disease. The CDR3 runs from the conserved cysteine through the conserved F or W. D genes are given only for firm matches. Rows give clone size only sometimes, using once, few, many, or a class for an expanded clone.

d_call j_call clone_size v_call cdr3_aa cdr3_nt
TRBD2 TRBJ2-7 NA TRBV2 CASLSSSGAREQYF TGTGCCAGCCTTTCCTCGAGCGGGGCTCGCGAGCAGTACTTC
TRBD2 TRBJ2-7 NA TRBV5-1 CASTWTSGENSYEQYF TGCGCCAGCACCTGGACTAGCGGAGAAAACTCCTACGAGCAGTACTTC
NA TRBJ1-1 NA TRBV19 CASSSRSVIGTEAFF TGTGCCAGTAGTTCTCGATCTGTAATCGGCACTGAAGCTTTCTTT
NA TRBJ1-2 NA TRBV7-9 CASSLGGDYGYTF TGTGCCAGCAGCTTAGGAGGAGACTATGGCTACACCTTC
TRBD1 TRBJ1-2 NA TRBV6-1 CASSSRQGARYGYTF TGTGCCAGCAGTTCTCGCCAGGGGGCGCGGTATGGCTACACCTTC
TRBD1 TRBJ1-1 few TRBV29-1 CSVERGQWGTEAFF TGCAGCGTTGAGCGGGGACAGTGGGGCACTGAAGCTTTCTTT
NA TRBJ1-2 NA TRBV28 CASSLSGDYGYTF TGTGCCAGCAGTTTATCAGGTGACTATGGCTACACCTTC
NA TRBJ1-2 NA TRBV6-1 CASSEQTEYGYTF TGTGCCAGCAGTGAACAGACGGAGTATGGCTACACCTTC
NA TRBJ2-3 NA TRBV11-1 CASSVAGPTDTQYF TGTGCCAGCAGCGTTGCGGGGCCCACAGATACGCAGTATTTT
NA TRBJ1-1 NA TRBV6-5 CASSYSGLAFF TGTGCCAGCAGTTACTCGGGACTTGCTTTCTTT
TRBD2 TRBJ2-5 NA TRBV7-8 CASSPRAAGGKETQYF TGTGCCAGCAGCCCCCGAGCGGCGGGGGGCAAAGAGACCCAGTACTTC
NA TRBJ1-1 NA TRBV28 CASRLQRGEAFF TGTGCCAGCAGACTTCAGAGAGGGGAAGCTTTCTTT
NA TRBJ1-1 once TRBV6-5 CASSYSITGTGWAFF TGTGCCAGCAGTTACTCGATCACAGGAACCGGGTGGGCTTTCTTT
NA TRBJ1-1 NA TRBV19 CASSPRRQKTANTEAFF TGTGCCAGTAGTCCACGTAGACAGAAAACCGCGAACACTGAAGCTTTCTTT
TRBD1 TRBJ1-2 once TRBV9 CASSPLPGQDSNYGYTF TGTGCCAGCAGCCCCCTTCCGGGACAGGACTCTAACTATGGCTACACCTTC
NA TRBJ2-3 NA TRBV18 CASSPTGFEDTQYF TGTGCCAGCTCACCTACAGGGTTTGAAGATACGCAGTATTTT
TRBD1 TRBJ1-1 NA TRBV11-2 CASSLDPYRGAAFF TGTGCCAGCAGCTTAGACCCCTACAGGGGCGCAGCTTTCTTT
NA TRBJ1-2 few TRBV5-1 CASSLDGHIF TGCGCCAGCAGCTTGGACGGACACATCTTC
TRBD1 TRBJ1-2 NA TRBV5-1 CASSLKQGTNYGYTF TGCGCCAGCAGCCTAAAACAGGGGACGAACTATGGCTACACCTTC
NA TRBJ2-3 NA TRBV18 CASSPPTDPRDTQYF TGTGCCAGCTCACCACCTACGGATCCGAGGGATACGCAGTATTTT
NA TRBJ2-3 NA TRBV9 CASSAADTQYF TGTGCCAGCAGCGCGGCAGATACGCAGTATTTT
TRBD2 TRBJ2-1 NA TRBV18 CASSPASGGTYNEQFF TGTGCCAGCTCTCCGGCTAGCGGGGGTACCTACAATGAGCAGTTCTTC
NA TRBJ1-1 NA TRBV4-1 CASSQVGGSAFF TGCGCCAGCAGCCAAGTCGGGGGGTCCGCTTTCTTT
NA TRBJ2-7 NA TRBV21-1 CASSSPGDPYAEQYF TGTGCCAGCAGCTCGCCAGGGGACCCCTACGCCGAGCAGTACTTC
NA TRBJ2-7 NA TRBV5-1 CASSLDFAYEQYF TGCGCCAGCAGCTTGGACTTCGCGTACGAGCAGTACTTC
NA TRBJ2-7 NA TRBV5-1 CASSLATGSGFYEQYF TGCGCCAGCAGCTTGGCCACGGGGTCCGGGTTCTACGAGCAGTACTTC
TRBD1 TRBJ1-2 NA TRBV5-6 CASSLGLDRGHLYGYTF TGTGCCAGCAGCTTGGGGCTGGACAGGGGGCACCTTTATGGCTACACCTTC
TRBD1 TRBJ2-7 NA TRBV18 CASSSGQGTRLISYEQYF TGTGCCAGCTCATCCGGACAGGGTACCCGCTTAATTTCCTACGAGCAGTACTTC
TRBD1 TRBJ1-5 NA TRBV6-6 CASSLGGQGAKQPQHF TGTGCCAGCAGTTTGGGAGGACAGGGGGCCAAACAGCCCCAGCATTTT
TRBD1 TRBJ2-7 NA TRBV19 CASSLFSGQGYISEQYF TGTGCCAGTAGTCTATTCTCGGGACAGGGGTATATCTCCGAGCAGTACTTC
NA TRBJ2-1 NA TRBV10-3 CAISVQLSSYNEQFF TGTGCCATCAGTGTACAGTTAAGCTCCTACAATGAGCAGTTCTTC
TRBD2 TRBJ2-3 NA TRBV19 CASSYERGSDTDTQYF TGTGCCAGTAGTTACGAGCGGGGCTCGGACACAGATACGCAGTATTTT
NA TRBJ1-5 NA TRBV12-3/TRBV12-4 CASRGSNQPQHF TGTGCCAGCAGGGGCAGCAATCAGCCCCAGCATTTT
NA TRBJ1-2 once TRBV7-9 CASSLDPSPGYTF TGTGCCAGCAGCTTAGATCCCTCTCCTGGCTACACCTTC
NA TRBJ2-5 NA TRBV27 CASYYRETQYF TGTGCCAGCTACTATAGAGAGACCCAGTACTTC
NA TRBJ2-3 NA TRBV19 CASSRALQGPDTQYF TGTGCCAGTAGTCGGGCCTTACAGGGCCCAGATACGCAGTATTTT
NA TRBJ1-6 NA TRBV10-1 CASSPGWNSPLHF TGCGCCAGCAGTCCAGGGTGGAATTCACCCCTCCACTTT
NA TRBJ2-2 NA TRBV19 CASSFPNTGELFF TGTGCCAGTAGTTTCCCAAACACCGGGGAGCTGTTTTTT
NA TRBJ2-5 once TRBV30 CAYLPGVLPRETQYF TGTGCCTACCTCCCGGGAGTACTCCCCAGAGAGACCCAGTACTTC
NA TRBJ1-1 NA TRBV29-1 CSVVGDQAVNTEAFF TGCAGCGTTGTTGGCGATCAGGCAGTGAACACTGAAGCTTTCTTT
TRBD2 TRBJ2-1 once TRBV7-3 CASSSPAGRASNEQFF TGTGCCAGCAGCTCCCCGGCCGGGAGGGCCTCGAATGAGCAGTTCTTC
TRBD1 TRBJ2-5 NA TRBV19 CASSRDRAQETQYF TGTGCCAGTAGTCGGGACAGAGCGCAAGAGACCCAGTACTTC
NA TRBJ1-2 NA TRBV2 CASSEAGQIAGYTF TGTGCCAGCAGTGAAGCGGGTCAGATAGCTGGCTACACCTTC
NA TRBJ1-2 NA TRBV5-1 CASSLKEVYYGYTF TGCGCCAGCAGCTTGAAGGAGGTTTACTATGGCTACACCTTC
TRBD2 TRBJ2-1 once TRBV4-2 CASSQVGLAGGVYNEQFF TGTGCCAGCAGCCAAGTGGGGCTAGCGGGGGGGGTGTACAATGAGCAGTTCTTC
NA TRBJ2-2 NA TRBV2 CASSLEGGTGELFF TGTGCCAGCAGTCTAGAGGGCGGGACCGGGGAGCTGTTTTTT
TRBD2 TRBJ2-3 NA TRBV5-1 CASSFSRLAGGLEDTQYF TGCGCCAGCAGCTTCTCCCGACTAGCGGGGGGGCTTGAAGATACGCAGTATTTT
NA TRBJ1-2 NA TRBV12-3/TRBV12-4 CASSFTYGYTF TGTGCCAGCAGTTTTACTTACGGCTACACCTTC